The clone carrying this T cell receptor (beta chain) was seen repeatedly, ten times or more. The ends were cut back, 2 bases at V and 2 bases at J, with 7 bases in the middle. This CDR3 spans 15 amino acids. The V gene's germline CDR1 is SNHLY and CDR2 FYNNEI. The library targeted TCRbeta and was prepared with unique molecular identifiers. TCRdb independently ran MiXCR on the PCR reads; one entry per CDR3 protein. This table has around 380,000 distinct CDR3 sequences, about a tenth appearing once. The data belong to a study of T-cell reconstitution after alpha-beta-depleted transplantation in children.

The sequence derives from a human donor who donated a stem cell graft to a child with acute myeloid leukemia. This specimen consisted of PBMCs from the stem cell graft donor, obtained from the stem cell graft. The V call is TRBV2, the J call TRBJ2-6; D remains ambiguous. CDR3 nucleotides: TGTGCCAGCAGTGAACCCACACCTGGGGCCAACGTCCTGACTTTC. Its protein product is CASSEPTPGANVLTF.